A selection of T cell receptor beta chains follows, all from one sample in a study of identical twins. TCRdb recomputed calls from the 5' RACE reads with MiXCR, one row per CDR3 protein. The data show around 690,000 distinct CDR3 sequences, with around 20% seen just once and about 4.3% held by the top ten. These same data were also listed under a study on T cells expressing NK-cell markers.

Sequencing used PBMCs. The receptors come from a woman aged 18-29 years in good health. The CDR3 runs from the conserved cysteine through the conserved F or W. Fields, in order: CDR3 protein, CDR3 DNA, D gene, J gene, clone size, V gene. The D gene is left open where the match is weak. The size entry is marked missing in some rows and otherwise reads once, few, many or a size class.

CSAARPRGRGTGELFF TGCAGTGCCGCTCGGCCACGAGGAAGGGGGACCGGGGAGCTGTTTTTT . TRBJ2-2 . TRBV20-1
CASSGPGRERGNTQYF TGTGCCAGCAGCGGTCCGGGGAGGGAAAGGGGAAATACGCAGTATTTT TRBD2 TRBJ2-3 few TRBV9
CASSEQGHEQFF TGTGCCAGCAGCGAACAGGGGCATGAGCAGTTCTTC TRBD1 TRBJ2-1 few TRBV9
CASSKSLAGGETQYF TGTGCCAGCAGCAAATCGTTAGCGGGAGGAGAGACCCAGTACTTC TRBD2 TRBJ2-5 few TRBV7-8
CAWSGATQETQYF TGTGCCTGGAGTGGAGCAACTCAAGAGACCCAGTACTTC . TRBJ2-5 few TRBV30
CASSSRQGAYEQYF TGCGCCAGCAGCTCACGACAGGGGGCCTACGAGCAGTACTTC TRBD1 TRBJ2-7 many TRBV5-1
CSARWGGPGETQYF TGCAGTGCTAGATGGGGGGGCCCTGGAGAGACCCAGTACTTC . TRBJ2-5 . TRBV20-1
CASSLGWQGRNEKLFF TGTGCCAGCAGCTTAGGGTGGCAGGGCCGAAATGAAAAACTGTTTTTT . TRBJ1-4 . TRBV7-8
CASSFPRAGELEQYF TGTGCCAGCAGCTTCCCGCGAGCGGGGGAGCTCGAGCAGTACTTC TRBD2 TRBJ2-7 few TRBV7-9
CASSLADSTDTQYF TGTGCCAGCAGCTTAGCCGATAGCACAGATACGCAGTATTTT . TRBJ2-3 many TRBV11-2
CASSGFGTAFF TGTGCCAGCAGCGGCTTTGGAACGGCTTTCTTT . TRBJ1-1 many TRBV12-3/TRBV12-4
CSAKTGTGNTGELFF TGCAGCGCTAAGACCGGGACAGGGAACACCGGGGAGCTGTTTTTT TRBD1 TRBJ2-2 few TRBV29-1
CASSVVVAGKETQYF TGTGCCAGCAGCGTAGTAGTAGCGGGAAAAGAGACCCAGTACTTC TRBD2 TRBJ2-5 few TRBV9
CASSYFETAAEAFF TGTGCCAGCAGTTACTTCGAGACAGCAGCTGAAGCTTTCTTT . TRBJ1-1 few TRBV6-2/TRBV6-3
CASSRFGGWETQYF TGTGCCAGCAGCCGCTTTGGGGGGTGGGAGACCCAGTACTTC . TRBJ2-5 . TRBV3-1
CASSQELAPSTDTQYF TGTGCCAGCAGCCAAGAACTAGCGCCTAGCACAGATACGCAGTATTTT TRBD2 TRBJ2-3 . TRBV7-9
CSASSPSPSDTQYF TGCAGTGCTAGCTCGCCTAGCCCCTCGGATACGCAGTATTTT . TRBJ2-3 . TRBV20-1
CASRRSGQAKNIQYF TGTGCCAGCAGACGCAGCGGGCAAGCCAAAAACATTCAGTACTTC . TRBJ2-4 few TRBV6-1
CASSLVADGYNEQFF TGTGCCAGCAGCTTAGTTGCGGATGGGTACAATGAGCAGTTCTTC . TRBJ2-1 . TRBV7-2
CASSPMTGTYEQYF TGTGCCAGCAGCCCCATGACGGGAACCTACGAGCAGTACTTC . TRBJ2-7 many TRBV14
CASSLETSGTYEQYF TGTGCCAGCAGTCTAGAGACTAGCGGGACCTACGAGCAGTACTTC TRBD2 TRBJ2-7 . TRBV12-3/TRBV12-4
CASQKARGLGTDTQYF TGCGCCAGCCAAAAGGCCCGGGGCCTAGGCACAGATACGCAGTATTTT . TRBJ2-3 few TRBV5-1
CASSFSPLGAAYNEQFF TGTGCCAGCAGCTTTTCCCCCCTCGGAGCTGCCTACAATGAGCAGTTCTTC . TRBJ2-1 . TRBV7-2
CASSQSGGSADTQYF TGTGCCAGCAGCCAATCAGGGGGATCCGCAGATACGCAGTATTTT TRBD1 TRBJ2-3 few TRBV7-9
CASSPDMLGETQYF TGTGCCAGCAGCCCGGACATGTTGGGGGAGACCCAGTACTTC . TRBJ2-5 few TRBV5-6
CASRSTDPGQPQHF TGTGCCAGCAGATCAACAGATCCCGGACAGCCCCAGCATTTT . TRBJ1-5 . TRBV12-3/TRBV12-4
CASNPTGRNTEAFF TGTGCCAGCAACCCGACAGGGAGAAATACTGAAGCTTTCTTT TRBD1 TRBJ1-1 few TRBV6-1
CASSLPGLGFYEQFF TGTGCCAGCAGTCTCCCGGGACTAGGGTTCTATGAGCAGTTCTTC TRBD2 TRBJ2-1 few TRBV12-3/TRBV12-4
CASLGFRLQYF TGTGCCAGCCTGGGATTTCGACTTCAGTACTTC . TRBJ2-7 . TRBV2
CSVSSGSGLSSPLHF TGCAGCGTTTCCTCAGGGAGCGGATTAAGTTCACCCCTCCACTTT . TRBJ1-6 few TRBV29-1
CASSQTLAGTGELFF TGTGCCAGCAGCCAGACCCTAGCGGGGACCGGGGAGCTGTTTTTT TRBD2 TRBJ2-2 . TRBV4-2
CASSRDRTSSYNEQFF TGTGCCAGCAGTCGTGACAGAACGAGCTCCTACAATGAGCAGTTCTTC . TRBJ2-1 few TRBV6-1
CASSFVNNEQFF TGTGCCAGCAGTTTCGTGAACAATGAGCAGTTCTTC . TRBJ2-1 . TRBV12-3/TRBV12-4
CSAWDLRGTNYGYTF TGCAGTGCTTGGGACCTCAGGGGAACGAACTATGGCTACACCTTC . TRBJ1-2 few TRBV20-1
CASSLGQGALETQYF TGTGCCAGCAGCTTGGGACAGGGGGCATTGGAGACCCAGTACTTC TRBD1 TRBJ2-5 . TRBV7-2
CASSSGTGKEKLFF TGCGCCAGCAGCTCCGGGACAGGGAAAGAAAAACTGTTTTTT TRBD1 TRBJ1-4 . TRBV5-1
CASSPDRATNTEAFF TGTGCCAGCAGCCCTGACAGGGCTACGAACACTGAAGCTTTCTTT TRBD1 TRBJ1-1 many TRBV7-9
CSARAGTANQPQHF TGCAGTGCTAGAGCGGGGACAGCAAATCAGCCCCAGCATTTT TRBD1 TRBJ1-5 . TRBV20-1
CSARIGGATYEQYF TGCAGTGCTCGTATCGGCGGGGCGACCTACGAGCAGTACTTC . TRBJ2-7 many TRBV20-1
CASGPRGSTDTQYF TGCGCCAGCGGGCCAAGGGGAAGCACAGATACGCAGTATTTT . TRBJ2-3 . TRBV10-2
CSAYSGESAYEQYF TGCAGTGCTTACAGCGGGGAATCAGCCTACGAGCAGTACTTC TRBD2 TRBJ2-7 . TRBV20-1
CASKEGQYNQPQHF TGTGCCAGCAAAGAAGGACAGTATAATCAGCCCCAGCATTTT . TRBJ1-5 . TRBV27
CASSFSSLHYEQYF TGTGCCAGCAGTTTTAGTTCCTTACACTACGAGCAGTACTTC . TRBJ2-7 few TRBV12-3/TRBV12-4
CATSRVSRYEQFF TGTGCCACCAGCAGAGTTTCCCGGTATGAGCAGTTCTTC . TRBJ2-1 . TRBV15
CASSQGVGALAPRGEQYF TGTGCCAGCAGCCAAGGGGTGGGAGCGCTAGCCCCTAGAGGCGAGCAGTACTTC . TRBJ2-7 few TRBV3-1
CASSFTSAYEQYF TGCGCCAGCAGCTTTACCAGCGCCTACGAGCAGTACTTC . TRBJ2-7 . TRBV5-1
CSARDQGKAFF TGCAGTGCTAGAGATCAGGGGAAAGCTTTCTTT . TRBJ1-1 few TRBV20-1
CSVGRMGRTEAFF TGCAGCGTTGGACGCATGGGACGCACTGAAGCTTTCTTT . TRBJ1-1 few TRBV29-1
CASSPPLPSGGAPGNIQYF TGTGCCAGCAGCCCACCACTCCCTAGCGGGGGGGCACCAGGAAACATTCAGTACTTC TRBD2 TRBJ2-4 . TRBV12-3/TRBV12-4
CASSAGRQMGRDTQYF TGTGCCAGCAGCGCGGGACGCCAAATGGGACGGGATACGCAGTATTTT . TRBJ2-3 . TRBV9
CASTWAGDNEQFF TGTGCCAGCACTTGGGCGGGGGACAATGAGCAGTTCTTC TRBD2 TRBJ2-1 . TRBV6-2/TRBV6-3
CSAFSDRSTDTQYF TGCAGCGCCTTTTCGGACAGAAGCACAGATACGCAGTATTTT . TRBJ2-3 few TRBV29-1
CASSLLTSEYNEQFF TGTGCCAGCAGCTTACTTACTAGCGAGTACAATGAGCAGTTCTTC TRBD2 TRBJ2-1 . TRBV11-3
CASSFIDKGYEQYF TGTGCCAGCAGTTTTATTGACAAGGGCTACGAGCAGTACTTC . TRBJ2-7 many TRBV12-3/TRBV12-4
CASSLAPASGYNEQFF TGCGCCAGCAGCTTGGCCCCGGCTAGCGGGTACAATGAGCAGTTCTTC TRBD2 TRBJ2-1 few TRBV5-1
CASSLALGRGETQYF TGCGCCAGCAGCTTGGCCTTGGGGCGAGGAGAGACCCAGTACTTC . TRBJ2-5 few TRBV5-1